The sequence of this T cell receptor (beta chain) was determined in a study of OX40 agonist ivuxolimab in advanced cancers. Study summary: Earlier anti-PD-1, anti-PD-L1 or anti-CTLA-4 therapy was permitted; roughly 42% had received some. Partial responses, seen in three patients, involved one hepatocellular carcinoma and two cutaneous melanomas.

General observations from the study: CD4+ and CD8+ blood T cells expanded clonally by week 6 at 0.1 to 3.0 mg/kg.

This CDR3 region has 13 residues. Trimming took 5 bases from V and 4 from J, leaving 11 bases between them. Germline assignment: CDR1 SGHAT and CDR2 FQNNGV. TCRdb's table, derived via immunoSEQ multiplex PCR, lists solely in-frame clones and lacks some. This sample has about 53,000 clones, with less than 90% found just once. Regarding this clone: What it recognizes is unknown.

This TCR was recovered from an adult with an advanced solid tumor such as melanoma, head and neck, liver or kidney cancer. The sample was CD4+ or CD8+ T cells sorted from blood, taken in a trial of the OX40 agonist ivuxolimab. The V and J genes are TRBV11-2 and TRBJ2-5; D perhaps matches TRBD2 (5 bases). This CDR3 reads CASSTERAETQYF. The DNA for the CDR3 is TGTGCCAGCAGCACCGAGAGGGCAGAGACCCAGTACTTC.